The 5 T cell receptor beta chains below all came from one sample that was sequenced in a study of Graves' ophthalmopathy and Graves' hyperthyroidism. RNA served as the template for amplifying TCR beta CDR3 regions. Second-round multiplex PCR came after a first-round RT-PCR that employed HTBI primers. Each CDR3 protein gets one entry after TCRdb re-called the multiplex PCR reads with MiXCR. Counted here are about 1.2 million distinct CDR3 sequences, 35% to 40% occurring once; the ten biggest clones make up roughly 11%. Sequenced input: peripheral blood or thyroid tissue (not recorded which). These receptors originate from an adult man with Graves' hyperthyroidism.

The V gene is TRBV10-3, the J gene TRBJ2-3; 8 positions agree with TRBD1. The CDR3 consists of 14 residues. Germline trimming cut 5 bases from V and 2 bases from J; bases unmatched to any gene: 3. Germline values: CDR1 ENHRY, CDR2 SYGVKD. CDR3 sequence: CAISPGQDTDTQYF. In nucleotides, the CDR3 is TGTGCCATCAGTCCGGGACAGGACACAGATACGCAGTATTTT.

The chain joins TRBV12-3 or TRBV12-4 to TRBJ2-2; tentatively, D is TRBD1 (5 bases). The V end lost 7 bases, the J end lost 3 bases, and 15 bases lay between the germline ends. The CDR3 loop spans 15 amino acids. CDR3 DNA: TGTGCCAGCAAGTCCCCCGACAGTCACACCGGGGAGCTGTTTTTT. Translating it yields CASKSPDSHTGELFF.

This clonotype was recorded many times. The chain carries TRBV7-8 and TRBJ2-5; D unclear. Between the trimmed V and J ends, which lost 5 bases and 7 bases, there was a span of 17 bases. The germline V gene has CDR1 SGHVS and CDR2 FQNEAQ. The CDR3 runs to 14 residues. The CDR3 here is CASSRTWPPTTQYF. The CDR3, as DNA: TGTGCCAGCAGCCGAACTTGGCCTCCTACGACCCAGTACTTC.

This clonotype occurred a few times. The genes are TRBV7-2 and TRBJ2-7; TRBD2 aligns across 11 bases. CDR1 and CDR2 from the germline V gene are SGHTA and FQGNSA. CDR3 length: 17 amino acids. Germline trimming cut 1 base from V and 0 bases from J; bases unmatched to any gene: 5. This CDR3 reads CASSLGQTSGTSYEQYF. The CDR3 DNA reads TGTGCCAGCAGCTTAGGCCAGACTAGCGGGACCTCCTACGAGCAGTACTTC.

This clonotype has at least ten counts. The chain uses TRBV20-1 and TRBJ1-5; 8 bases agree with TRBD1. CDR1 is DFQATT and CDR2 is SNEGSKA in the germline V gene (reference sequence). CDR3 length equals 15 residues. V lost 0 bases to trimming and J lost 5 bases; unmatched junction nucleotides: 6. Here the CDR3 DNA reads TGCAGTGCTAGAGATGTCAGGGGGCAAGATCAGCCCCAGCATTTT. Translated: CSARDVRGQDQPQHF.